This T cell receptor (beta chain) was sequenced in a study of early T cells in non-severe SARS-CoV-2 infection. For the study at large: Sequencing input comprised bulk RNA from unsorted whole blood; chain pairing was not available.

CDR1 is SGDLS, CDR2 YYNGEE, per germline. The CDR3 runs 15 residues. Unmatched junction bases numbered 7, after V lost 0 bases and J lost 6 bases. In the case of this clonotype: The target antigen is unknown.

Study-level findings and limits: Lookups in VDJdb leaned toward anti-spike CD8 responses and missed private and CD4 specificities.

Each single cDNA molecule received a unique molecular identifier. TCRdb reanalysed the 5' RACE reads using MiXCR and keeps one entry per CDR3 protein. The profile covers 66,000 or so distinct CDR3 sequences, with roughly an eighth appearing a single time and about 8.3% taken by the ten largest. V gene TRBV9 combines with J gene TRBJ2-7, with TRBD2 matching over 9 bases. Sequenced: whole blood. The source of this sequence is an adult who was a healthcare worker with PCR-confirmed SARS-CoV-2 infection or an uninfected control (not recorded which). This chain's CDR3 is CASSVDGGRASEQYF. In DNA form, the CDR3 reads TGTGCCAGCAGCGTAGATGGCGGGAGGGCCTCCGAGCAGTACTTC.